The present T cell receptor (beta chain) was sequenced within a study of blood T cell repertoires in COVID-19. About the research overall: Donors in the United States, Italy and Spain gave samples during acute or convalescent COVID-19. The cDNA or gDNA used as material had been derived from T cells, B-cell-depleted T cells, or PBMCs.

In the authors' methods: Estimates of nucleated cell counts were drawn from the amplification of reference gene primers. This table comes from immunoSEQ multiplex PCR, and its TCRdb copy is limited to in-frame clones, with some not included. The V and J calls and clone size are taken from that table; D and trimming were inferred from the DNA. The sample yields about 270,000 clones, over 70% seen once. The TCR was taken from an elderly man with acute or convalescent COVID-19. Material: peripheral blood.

DNA for the CDR3: TGCGCCAGCAGCTTATTACTAGCGGGGGGAACAGATACGCAGTATTTT. Its translation: CASSLLLAGGTDTQYF. The chain links TRBV5-1 to TRBJ2-3; TRBD2 matches 12 bases. The CDR3 length is 16 residues. V trimming: 2 bases; J trimming: 3 bases; junction bases outside the gene matches: 4. Germline V lookup: CDR1 SGHRS, CDR2 YFSETQ. The full variable domain, with the rest looked up from reference TRBV5-1 and TRBJ2-3, is KAGVTQTPRYLIKTRGQQVTLSCSPISGHRSVSWYQQTPGQGLQFLFEYFSETQRNKGNFPGRFSGRQFSNSRSEMNVSTLELGDSALYLCASSLLLAGGTDTQYFGPGTRLTVL.